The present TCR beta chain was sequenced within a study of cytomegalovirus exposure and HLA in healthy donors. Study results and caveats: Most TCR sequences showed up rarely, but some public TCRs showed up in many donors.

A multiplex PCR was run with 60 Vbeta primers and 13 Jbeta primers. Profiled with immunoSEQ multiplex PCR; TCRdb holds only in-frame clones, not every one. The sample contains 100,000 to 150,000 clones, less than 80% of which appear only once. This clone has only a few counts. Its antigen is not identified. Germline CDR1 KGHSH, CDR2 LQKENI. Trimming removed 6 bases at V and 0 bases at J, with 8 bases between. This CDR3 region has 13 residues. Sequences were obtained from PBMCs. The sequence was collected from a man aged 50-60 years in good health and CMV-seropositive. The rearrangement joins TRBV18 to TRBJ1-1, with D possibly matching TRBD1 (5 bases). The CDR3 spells CASSTDMNTEAFF. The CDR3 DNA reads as TGTGCCAGCTCGACAGACATGAACACTGAAGCTTTCTTT.